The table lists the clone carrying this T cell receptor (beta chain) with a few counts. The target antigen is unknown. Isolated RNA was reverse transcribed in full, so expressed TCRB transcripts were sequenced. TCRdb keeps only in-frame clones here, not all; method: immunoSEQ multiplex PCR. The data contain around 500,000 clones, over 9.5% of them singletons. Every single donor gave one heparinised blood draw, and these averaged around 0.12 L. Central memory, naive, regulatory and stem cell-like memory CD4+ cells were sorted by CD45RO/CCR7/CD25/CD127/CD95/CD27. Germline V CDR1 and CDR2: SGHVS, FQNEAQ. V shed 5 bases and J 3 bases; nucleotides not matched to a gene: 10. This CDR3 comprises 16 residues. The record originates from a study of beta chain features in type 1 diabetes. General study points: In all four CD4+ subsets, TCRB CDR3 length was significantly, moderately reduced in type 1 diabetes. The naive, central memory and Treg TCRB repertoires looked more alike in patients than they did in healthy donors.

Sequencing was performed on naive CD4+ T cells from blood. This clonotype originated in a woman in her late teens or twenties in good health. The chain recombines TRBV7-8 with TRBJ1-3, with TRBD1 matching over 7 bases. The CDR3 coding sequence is TGTGCCAGCAGCCCATCGACAGGGTCATTTGGAAACACCATATATTTT. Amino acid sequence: CASSPSTGSFGNTIYF. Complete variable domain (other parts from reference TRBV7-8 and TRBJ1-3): GAGVSQSPRYKVAKRGQDVALRCDPISGHVSLFWYQQALGQGPEFLTYFQNEAQLDKSGLPSDRFFAERPEGSVSTLKIQRTQQEDSAVYLCASSPSTGSFGNTIYFGEGSWLTVV.